This T cell receptor (beta chain) was identified during a study of T cell repertoires in cytomegalovirus infection. This clonotype was counted a single time. One end of the junction varies from germline; a read error may be responsible. MiXCR was run by TCRdb on the reads, yielding one entry per CDR3 protein. The sample holds some 680,000 distinct CDR3 sequences; 35% to 45% are singletons and the top ten take under 3%. This CDR3 has 17 amino acids. The chain recombines TRBV23-1 with TRBJ2-7; TRBD1 aligns across 7 bases. TRBV23-1 is annotated as an ORF whose role is uncertain. The sample consisted of PBMCs. The TCR originated in a human donor in good health (CMV status not recorded). Some clones in this sample may be carry-over from other donors' samples. The CDR3 protein is CDSSQERRYRGAYEQYF. Here the CDR3 DNA reads TGCGACAGCAGTCAAGAAAGACGGTACAGGGGAGCCTACGAGCAGTACTTC.